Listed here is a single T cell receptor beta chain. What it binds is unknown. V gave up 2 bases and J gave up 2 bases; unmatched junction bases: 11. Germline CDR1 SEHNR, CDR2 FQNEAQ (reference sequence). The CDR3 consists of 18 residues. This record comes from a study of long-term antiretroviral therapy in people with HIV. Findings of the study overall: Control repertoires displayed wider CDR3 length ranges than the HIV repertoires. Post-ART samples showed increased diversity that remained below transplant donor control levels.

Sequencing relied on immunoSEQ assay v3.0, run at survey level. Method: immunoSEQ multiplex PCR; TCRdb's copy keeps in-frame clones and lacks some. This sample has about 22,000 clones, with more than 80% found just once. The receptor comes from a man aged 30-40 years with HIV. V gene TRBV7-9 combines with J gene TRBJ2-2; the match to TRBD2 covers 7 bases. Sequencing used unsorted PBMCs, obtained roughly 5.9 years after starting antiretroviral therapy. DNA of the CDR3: TGTGCCAGCAGCTTAAGAGAAATCGGGGGGATTAACACCGGGGAGCTGTTTTTT. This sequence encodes CASSLREIGGINTGELFF.